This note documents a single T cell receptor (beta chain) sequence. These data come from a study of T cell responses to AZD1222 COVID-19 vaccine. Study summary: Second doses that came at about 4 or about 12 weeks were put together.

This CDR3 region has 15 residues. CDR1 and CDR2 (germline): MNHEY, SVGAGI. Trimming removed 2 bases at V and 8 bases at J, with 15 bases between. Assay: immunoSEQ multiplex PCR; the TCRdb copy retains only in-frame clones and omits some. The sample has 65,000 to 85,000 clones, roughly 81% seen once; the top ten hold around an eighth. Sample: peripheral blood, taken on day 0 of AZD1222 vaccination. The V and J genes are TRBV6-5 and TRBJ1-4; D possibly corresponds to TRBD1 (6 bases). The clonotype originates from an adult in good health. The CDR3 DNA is TGTGCCAGCAGTTACAGGCGGGGGGCGCGGGAAAAACTGTTTTTT. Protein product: CASSYRRGAREKLFF.